Following are 23 T cell receptor beta chains from one sample sequenced in a study of technical replicates of blood from a handful of donors. Clones were read by immunoSEQ multiplex PCR, and TCRdb kept only the in-frame ones, dropping some. There are about 88,000 clones in the sample; approximately 90% occur only once, and over 0.2% lies in the top ten. Sample: T cells isolated from PBMCs. These receptors originate from a human donor in good health.

The chain employs TRBV4-1 and TRBJ1-2, with 7 bases fitting TRBD1. Germline-derived CDR1 and CDR2 are MGHRA and YSYEKL. J gave up 8 bases and V 0 bases, and 12 bases lay outside the gene matches. This CDR3 region has 16 residues. CDR3 residues: CASSQDQTGFFRGYTF. The CDR3 DNA follows: TGCGCCAGCAGCCAAGATCAGACAGGGTTCTTTAGAGGCTACACCTTC.

The chain carries TRBV11-2 and TRBJ2-6; D is uncertain. The length of the CDR3 is 16 residues. V lost 2 bases, J lost 1 base, and 9 bases lay in between. Per germline, CDR1 SGHAT and CDR2 FQNNGV. The CDR3 loop reads CASSLITTSGANVLTF. The CDR3 nucleotides are TGTGCCAGCAGCTTAATCACTACATCTGGGGCCAACGTCCTGACTTTC. Using reference TRBV11-2 and TRBJ2-6 for the parts outside the CDR3, the full variable domain is EAGVAQSPRYKIIEKRQSVAFWCNPISGHATLYWYQQILGQGPKLLIQFQNNGVVDDSQLPKDRFSAERLKGVDSTLKIQPAKLEDSAVYLCASSLITTSGANVLTFGAGSRLTVL.

V is TRBV2 and J is TRBJ2-1, with 12 bases lining up with TRBD2. Trimming removed 7 bases from V and 3 bases from J; junction bases left unmatched: 10. The germline V gene has CDR1 SNHLY and CDR2 FYNNEI. The CDR3 totals 17 residues. CDR3 sequence reads: CASKRTSGASIYNEQFF. CDR3 DNA: TGTGCCAGCAAAAGGACTAGCGGGGCGTCTATCTACAATGAGCAGTTCTTC.

The chain links TRBV28 to TRBJ2-7; 8 bases fit TRBD2. Per the germline V gene, CDR1 is MDHEN and CDR2 is SYDVKM. This CDR3 has 15 amino acids. The trim removed 4 bases at V and 3 bases at J, leaving 8 bases unmatched. CDR3 residues: CASSSERETHYEQYF. CDR3 DNA: TGTGCCAGCAGTTCCGAGCGGGAGACACACTACGAGCAGTACTTC.

The chain links TRBV15 to TRBJ1-1; D not resolved. V dropped 2 bases and J dropped 0 bases, with 4 bases sitting between them. Germline CDR1 reads LNHNV; CDR2 reads YYDKDF (reference sequence). The CDR3 covers 13 residues. CDR3 loop: CATSRSVNTEAFF. In nucleotides, the CDR3 is TGTGCCACCAGCAGATCAGTGAACACTGAAGCTTTCTTT. Together with reference TRBV15 and TRBJ1-1, the CDR3 gives the full variable domain: DAMVIQNPRYQVTQFGKPVTLSCSQTLNHNVMYWYQQKSSQAPKLLFHYYDKDFNNEADTPDNFQSRRPNTSFCFLDIRSPGLGDTAMYLCATSRSVNTEAFFGQGTRLTVV.

The count of this clone is one. The rearrangement links TRBV7-6 to TRBJ2-1; D is possibly TRBD2 (6 bases). The CDR3 is 15 amino acids. V shed 3 bases and J shed 3 bases, with 12 bases lying between them. The germline V gene has CDR1 SGHVS and CDR2 FNYEAQ. This CDR3 reads CASSLSEGYYNEQFF. The CDR3 coding sequence is TGTGCCAGCAGCTTGTCGGAGGGCTACTACAATGAGCAGTTCTTC.

The rearrangement uses TRBV28 and TRBJ1-2; a weak D match, TRBD1 (5 bases). The germline V gene encodes CDR1 MDHEN and CDR2 SYDVKM. V was shortened by 10 bases and J by 2 bases, with 8 bases between the two germline ends. The length of the CDR3 is 11 residues. In DNA form, the CDR3 reads TGTGCCACCAGGGAGAACTATGGCTACACCTTC. Residues: CATRENYGYTF.

The chain carries TRBV4-1 and TRBJ2-7; D gene unclear. Per germline, CDR1 MGHRA and CDR2 YSYEKL. The CDR3 is made up of 15 amino acids. V gave up 4 bases and J gave up 0 bases, with 13 bases separating them. The CDR3 region has the DNA TGCGCCAGCAGCCGAGGCACCTTATTCTCCTACGAGCAGTACTTC. Amino acid sequence: CASSRGTLFSYEQYF.

In its sample, this clone was seen a few times. The rearrangement uses TRBV10-1 and TRBJ1-1; 12 bases align to TRBD1. This CDR3 contains 15 residues. From germline, CDR1 is WNHNN and CDR2 SYGVQD (reference sequence). The J segment lost 6 bases and the V segment lost 3 bases, leaving 5 bases of the junction unmatched. The CDR3 coding sequence is TGCGCCAGCAGTGAATCCGGGACAGGGGGCCCTGAAGCTTTCTTT. Translated: CASSESGTGGPEAFF.

The J gene is TRBJ1-1, the V gene TRBV6-1; no clear D. The CDR3 contains 12 residues. V was trimmed by 2 bases and J by 5 bases, leaving 6 bases between them. CDR1 MNHNS and CDR2 SASEGT come from the germline V gene. CDR3 DNA sequence: TGTGCCAGCAGTGAAAAGCTAACTGAAGCTTTCTTT. Translated: CASSEKLTEAFF.

The chain is built from TRBV5-1 and TRBJ2-2; 14 bases line up with TRBD2. The CDR3 is made up of 22 amino acids. J was trimmed by 9 bases and V by 2 bases; bases with no gene match: 24. The germline V gene encodes CDR1 SGHRS and CDR2 YFSETQ. The CDR3 here is CASSLFAGTSGSVDRSSRELFF. CDR3 coding DNA: TGCGCCAGCAGCTTATTCGCCGGGACTAGCGGGAGTGTGGATAGGAGTAGCCGGGAGCTGTTTTTT.

The chain couples TRBV19 to TRBJ2-2, with D uncertain. Germline loops: CDR1 LNHDA, CDR2 SQIVND (reference sequence). The CDR3 covers 13 residues. The V and J ends lost 7 bases and 4 bases respectively, with 10 bases between them. The CDR3 DNA sequence: TGTGCCAGTAATCTGACATTCACCGGGGAGCTGTTTTTT. Translation gives CASNLTFTGELFF.

The rearrangement joins TRBV18 to TRBJ2-2; TRBD2 agrees at 11 bases. The germline gives CDR1 KGHSH, CDR2 LQKENI. The CDR3 sequence is 15 residues long. J gave up 4 bases and V 3 bases, and 1 base lay outside the gene matches. The CDR3 sequence: CASSPLAGGTGELFF. Written as DNA, the CDR3 is TGTGCCAGCTCACCGCTAGCGGGAGGCACCGGGGAGCTGTTTTTT.

The chain uses TRBV5-5 and TRBJ2-2; TRBD1 matches 11 bases. Germline-derived CDR1 and CDR2 are SGHKS and YYEKEE (reference sequence). The CDR3 is made up of 17 amino acids. V lost 2 bases and J lost 4; bases outside the gene matches: 7. CDR3 in DNA: TGTGCCAGCAGCTTATGGGACAGGGGGATTGTCACCGGGGAGCTGTTTTTT. Its protein product is CASSLWDRGIVTGELFF.

This clone was detected once. CDR3 in DNA: TGCGCCAGCAGCTTGGTTTTAAGCGGGAGGGCCAACACCGGGGAGCTGTTTTTT. It translates to CASSLVLSGRANTGELFF. The rearrangement uses TRBV5-1 and TRBJ2-2; 10 bases match TRBD2. CDR1 SGHRS and CDR2 YFSETQ come from the germline V gene. This CDR3 comprises 18 residues. V lost 0 bases, J lost 2 bases, and 7 bases stayed unmatched.

The V gene is TRBV7-2, the J gene TRBJ1-1; D might be TRBD1 (5 bases). Trimming removed 5 bases at V and 7 bases at J, with 20 bases between. CDR1 and CDR2 from the germline V gene are SGHTA and FQGNSA. The length of the CDR3 is 15 residues. The CDR3 region has the DNA TGTGCCAGCAGCCAATTGTTGGGGCTTAGTGGTGAAGCTTTCTTT. It is translated as CASSQLLGLSGEAFF.

This rearrangement joins TRBV2 to TRBJ2-7; TRBD1 is a possible D gene (6 bases). This CDR3 has 12 residues. CDR1 SNHLY and CDR2 FYNNEI come from the germline V gene. Trimming pared 6 bases from V and 6 bases from J, leaving 12 bases between. CDR3 nucleotides: TGTGCCAGCAGGGCAACAGGGAGCGAGCAGTACTTC. Its translation is CASRATGSEQYF.

This chain joins TRBV28 and TRBJ1-5, with 7 positions matching TRBD1. V lost 6 bases, J lost 2 bases, and 19 bases stayed unmatched. Germline CDR1 reads MDHEN; CDR2 reads SYDVKM. The CDR3 totals 19 residues. The CDR3 sequence: CASSSQIRDSRLRNQPQHF. The CDR3 DNA reads as TGTGCCAGCAGCTCCCAAATCCGGGACAGCCGCTTGCGCAATCAGCCCCAGCATTTT.

V gene TRBV4-2 combines with J gene TRBJ2-6; 8 nucleotides align to TRBD1. The V gene end was trimmed by 5 bases and the J gene end by 4 bases; junction bases not matched to a gene: 4. Germline loops: CDR1 LGHNA, CDR2 YNFKEQ. The CDR3 spans 15 residues. The DNA of the CDR3 is TGTGCCAGCAGCGACAGGGGTTCAGGGGCCAACGTCCTGACTTTC. This codes for CASSDRGSGANVLTF.

This chain uses TRBV30 with TRBJ1-1; D unclear. CDR1 GTSNPN and CDR2 SVGIG come from the germline V gene (reference sequence). This CDR3 is built from 11 residues. Trimming stripped 4 bases from V and 8 bases from J, with 11 bases between. The CDR3 loop reads CAWIIANEAFF. The CDR3 region has the DNA TGTGCCTGGATAATAGCGAACGAAGCTTTCTTT.

The chain couples TRBV18 to TRBJ2-2; D unclear. The CDR3 consists of 18 residues. Trimming stripped 2 bases from V and 0 bases from J, with 16 bases between. The V gene's germline CDR1 is KGHSH and CDR2 LQKENI. CDR3 sequence: CASSPVSGSSANTGELFF. The CDR3 nucleotides are TGTGCCAGCTCACCAGTTTCGGGTTCTTCGGCGAACACCGGGGAGCTGTTTTTT.

The V call is TRBV28, the J call TRBJ2-7, with D maybe TRBD1 (6 bases). V was pared by 1 base and J by 6 bases, with 13 bases between. Germline V gives CDR1 MDHEN, CDR2 SYDVKM. The CDR3 loop spans 14 amino acids. This CDR3 is CASSLLGAKSEQYF. CDR3 sequence (DNA): TGTGCCAGCAGTTTATTGGGGGCGAAGAGCGAGCAGTACTTC.

The chain couples TRBV6-5 to TRBJ2-1; maybe TRBD2 (5 bases). V lost 0 bases and J 12 bases, leaving 21 bases between the germline ends. Germline V CDR1 and CDR2: MNHEY, SVGAGI. The CDR3 is made up of 16 amino acids. The CDR3 bases are TGTGCCAGCAGTTACTCGCCGGTCACCCCAAGCGGTGGGCAGTTCTTC. Its protein is CASSYSPVTPSGGQFF.